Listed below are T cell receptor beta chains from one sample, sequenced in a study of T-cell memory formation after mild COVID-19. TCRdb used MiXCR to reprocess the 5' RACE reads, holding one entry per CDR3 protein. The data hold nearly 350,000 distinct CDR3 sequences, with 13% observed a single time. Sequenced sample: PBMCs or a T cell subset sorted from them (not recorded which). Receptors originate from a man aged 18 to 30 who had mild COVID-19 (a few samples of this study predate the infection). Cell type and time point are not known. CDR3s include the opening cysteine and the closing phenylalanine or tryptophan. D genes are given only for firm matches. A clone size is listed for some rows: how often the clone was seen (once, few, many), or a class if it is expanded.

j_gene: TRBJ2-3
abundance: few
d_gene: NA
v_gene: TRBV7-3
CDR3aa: CASSLTSVDTQYF
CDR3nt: TGTGCCAGCAGCTTAACGTCGGTAGATACGCAGTATTTT

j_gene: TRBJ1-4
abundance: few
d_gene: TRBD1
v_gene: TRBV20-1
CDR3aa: CSATGTGSRKLFF
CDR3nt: TGCAGTGCTACCGGGACAGGGAGTCGAAAACTGTTTTTT

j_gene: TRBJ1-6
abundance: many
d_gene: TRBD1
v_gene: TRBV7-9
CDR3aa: CASSLRDRANSPLHF
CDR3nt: TGTGCCAGCAGCCTCCGGGACAGGGCTAATTCACCCCTCCACTTT

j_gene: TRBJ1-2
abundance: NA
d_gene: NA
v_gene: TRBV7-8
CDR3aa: CASSLQGPNYGYTF
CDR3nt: TGTGCCAGCAGCTTACAGGGGCCCAACTATGGCTACACCTTC

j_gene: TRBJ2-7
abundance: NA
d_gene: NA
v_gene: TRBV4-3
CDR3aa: CASSQARGGTYEQYF
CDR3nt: TGCGCCAGCAGCCAGGCCCGAGGGGGGACCTACGAGCAGTACTTC

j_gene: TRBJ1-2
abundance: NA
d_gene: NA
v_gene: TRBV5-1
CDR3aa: CASSLVGDAYYGYTF
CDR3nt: TGCGCCAGCAGCTTAGTGGGGGACGCTTACTATGGCTACACCTTC

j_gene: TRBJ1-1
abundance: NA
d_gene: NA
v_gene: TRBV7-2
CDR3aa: CASSLGGGLGTEAFF
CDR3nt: TGTGCCAGCAGCTTAGGGGGGGGCCTCGGCACTGAAGCTTTCTTT

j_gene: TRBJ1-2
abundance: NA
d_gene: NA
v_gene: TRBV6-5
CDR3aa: CASTRGTNYGYTF
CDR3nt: TGTGCCAGCACGCGGGGAACTAACTATGGCTACACCTTC

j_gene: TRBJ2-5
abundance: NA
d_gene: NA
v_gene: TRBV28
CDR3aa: CASSSVGTETQYF
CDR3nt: TGTGCCAGCAGTTCGGTGGGGACAGAGACCCAGTACTTC

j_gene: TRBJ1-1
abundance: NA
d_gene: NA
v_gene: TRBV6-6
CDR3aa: CASSGTATEAFF
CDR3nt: TGTGCCAGCAGCGGGACCGCCACTGAAGCTTTCTTT

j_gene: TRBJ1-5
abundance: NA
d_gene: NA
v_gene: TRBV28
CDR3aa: CASSSPGTNQPQHF
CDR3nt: TGTGCCAGCAGTTCGCCAGGGACCAATCAGCCCCAGCATTTT

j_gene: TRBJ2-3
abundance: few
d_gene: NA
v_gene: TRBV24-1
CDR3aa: CATSDWADTQYF
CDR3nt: TGTGCCACCAGTGACTGGGCAGATACGCAGTATTTT

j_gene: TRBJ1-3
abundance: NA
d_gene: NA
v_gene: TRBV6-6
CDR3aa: CASSTQSSGNTIYF
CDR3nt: TGTGCCAGCAGTACCCAAAGCTCTGGAAACACCATATATTTT

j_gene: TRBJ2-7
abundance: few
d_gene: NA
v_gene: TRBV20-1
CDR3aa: CSARDVGRGLNEQYF
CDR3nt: TGCAGTGCTAGAGACGTGGGGAGGGGGCTTAACGAGCAGTACTTC

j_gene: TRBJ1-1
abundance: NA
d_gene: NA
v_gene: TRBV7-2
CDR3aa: CASSLAPEKNTEAFF
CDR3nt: TGTGCCAGCAGCTTAGCCCCGGAAAAAAACACTGAAGCTTTCTTT

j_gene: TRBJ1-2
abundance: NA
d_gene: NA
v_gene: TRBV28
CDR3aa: CASSLFGTAGVYGYTF
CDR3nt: TGTGCCAGCAGTTTATTTGGGACGGCCGGGGTTTATGGCTACACCTTC

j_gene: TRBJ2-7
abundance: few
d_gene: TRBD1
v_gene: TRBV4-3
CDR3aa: CASSQDRNLIGGHYEQYF
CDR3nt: TGCGCCAGCAGCCAAGATCGAAACCTGATAGGGGGCCACTACGAGCAGTACTTC

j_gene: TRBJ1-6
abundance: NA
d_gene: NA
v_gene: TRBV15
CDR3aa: CATSRDQGGSFFSPLHF
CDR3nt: TGTGCCACCAGCAGAGATCAAGGTGGCAGTTTTTTCTCACCCCTCCACTTT

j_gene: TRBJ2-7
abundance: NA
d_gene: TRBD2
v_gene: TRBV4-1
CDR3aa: CASSQDWRAAGISYEQYF
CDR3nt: TGCGCCAGCAGCCAAGATTGGCGGGCAGCGGGGATCTCCTACGAGCAGTACTTC